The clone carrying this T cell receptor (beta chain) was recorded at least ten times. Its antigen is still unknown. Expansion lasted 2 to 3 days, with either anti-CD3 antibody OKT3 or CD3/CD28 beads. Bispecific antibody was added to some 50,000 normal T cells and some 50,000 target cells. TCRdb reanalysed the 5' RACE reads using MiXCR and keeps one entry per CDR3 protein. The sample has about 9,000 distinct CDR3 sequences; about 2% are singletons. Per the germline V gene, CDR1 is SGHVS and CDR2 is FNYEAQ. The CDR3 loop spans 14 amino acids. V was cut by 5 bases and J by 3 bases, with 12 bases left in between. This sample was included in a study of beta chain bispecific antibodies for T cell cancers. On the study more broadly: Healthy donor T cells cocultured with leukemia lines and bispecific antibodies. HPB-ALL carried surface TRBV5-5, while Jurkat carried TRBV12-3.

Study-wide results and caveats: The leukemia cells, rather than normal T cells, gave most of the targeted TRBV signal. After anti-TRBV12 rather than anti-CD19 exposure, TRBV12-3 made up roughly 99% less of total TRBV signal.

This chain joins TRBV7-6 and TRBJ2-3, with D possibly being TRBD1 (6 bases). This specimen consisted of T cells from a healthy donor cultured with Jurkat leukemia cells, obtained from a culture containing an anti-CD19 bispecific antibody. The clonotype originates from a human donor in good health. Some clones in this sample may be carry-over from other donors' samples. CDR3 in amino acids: CASSQDSFTDTQYF. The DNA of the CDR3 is TGTGCCAGCAGCCAGGACAGTTTTACAGATACGCAGTATTTT.